What follows are 29 T cell receptor beta chains derived from one specimen sequenced in a study of blood T cells in healthy people across ages. Primed by a sample-barcoded 5' primer and a J-beta primer mix, a second PCR proceeded for about 6 to 11 cycles. TCRdb re-called the 5' RACE reads through MiXCR, storing one row per CDR3 protein. The sample gives around 1.1 million distinct CDR3 sequences, roughly two fifths of which show up once; over 10% is in the top ten. The sequenced sample consisted of blood. The receptors originated from a young man in good health.

J is TRBJ2-5 and V is TRBV9, with D perhaps TRBD2 (5 bases). Trimming took off 4 bases at V and 0 bases at J, with 13 bases between the two ends. This CDR3 has 15 amino acids. The germline V gene has CDR1 SGDLS and CDR2 YYNGEE. CDR3 in DNA: TGTGCCAGCAGCCCTCATGGGCGGGACCAAGAGACCCAGTACTTC. Protein: CASSPHGRDQETQYF.

This clonotype was seen a handful of times. The J gene is TRBJ1-2, the V gene TRBV7-2; no definite D call. CDR3 length equals 12 residues. Germline V gives CDR1 SGHTA, CDR2 FQGNSA. V was shortened by 5 bases and J by 12 bases, with 16 bases between the two germline ends. DNA of the CDR3: TGTGCCAGCAGCCCAGACCTGGGCGAGCACACCTTC. This encodes CASSPDLGEHTF.

This chain joins TRBV12-3 or TRBV12-4 and TRBJ2-5; D may be TRBD2 (6 bases). Trimming shortened V by 4 bases and J by 2 bases, and 11 bases separated the two germline ends. The CDR3 extends over 14 amino acids. The chain's CDR3 is CASSWRGGQETQYF. The DNA for the CDR3 is TGTGCCAGCAGTTGGAGGGGTGGACAAGAGACCCAGTACTTC.

V usage is TRBV20-1 and J usage is TRBJ2-1; perhaps TRBD2 as D (6 bases). The CDR3 extends over 16 amino acids. V lost 0 bases and J lost 0, with 12 bases in between. CDR1 and CDR2 from the germline V gene are DFQATT and SNEGSKA (reference sequence). This CDR3 is CSARDQAGSSYNEQFF. CDR3 coding DNA: TGCAGTGCTAGAGATCAGGCGGGGAGCTCCTACAATGAGCAGTTCTTC.

This clonotype was seen a few times. V is TRBV14 and J is TRBJ2-3, with TRBD2 matching 10 bases. V lost 0 bases to trimming and J lost 0 bases; unmatched junction nucleotides: 0. In germline, CDR1 is SGHDN, CDR2 FVKESK. This CDR3 spans 16 amino acids. The CDR3 bases are TGTGCCAGCAGCCAAGAAGCGGGGGGGAGCACAGATACGCAGTATTTT. It encodes CASSQEAGGSTDTQYF.

The V call is TRBV12-3 or TRBV12-4, the J call TRBJ2-5, with D possibly being TRBD2 (6 bases). This CDR3 has 14 amino acids. The V and J ends lost 5 bases and 2 bases respectively, with 12 bases between them. The DNA for the CDR3 is TGTGCCAGCAGTATTATCGGGGGACAAGAGACCCAGTACTTC. Translated, it gives CASSIIGGQETQYF.

The CDR3 DNA follows: TGTGCCATCAGGACGGACGGGCACTATGGCTACACCTTC. Its translation is CAIRTDGHYGYTF. The rearrangement uses TRBV10-3 and TRBJ1-2; no reliable D call. Germline CDR1 ENHRY, CDR2 SYGVKD. The CDR3 sequence is 13 residues long. V was shortened by 6 bases and J by 3 bases, with 11 bases between the two germline ends.

This chain uses TRBV27 with TRBJ2-3; D may be TRBD1 or TRBD2 (5 bases each). Germline CDR1 MNHEY, CDR2 SMNVEV (reference sequence). Trimming took off 7 bases at V and 1 base at J, with 24 bases between the two ends. The CDR3 has 18 residues. This chain's CDR3 is CASTFRVYGQGGTDTQYF. CDR3 nucleotide sequence: TGTGCCAGCACGTTTAGAGTCTACGGGCAGGGAGGCACAGATACGCAGTATTTT.

The chain recombines TRBV27 with TRBJ2-1; D is uncertain. CDR1 is MNHEY and CDR2 is SMNVEV in the germline V gene (reference sequence). The ends were cut back, 0 bases at V and 4 bases at J, with 7 bases in the middle. The CDR3 sequence is 14 residues long. CDR3 nucleotides: TGTGCCAGCAGTTTATCGATCGGGTACAATGAGCAGTTCTTC. This encodes CASSLSIGYNEQFF.

As concerns this clonotype: An end of the junction differs from the germline gene, which may be a read error. This chain uses TRBV12-3 or TRBV12-4 with TRBJ2-3; tentatively, D is TRBD2 (6 bases). The CDR3 has 14 amino acids. This chain's CDR3 is CTSSSEGGTDTQYF. CDR3 DNA sequence: TGTACCAGCAGTTCAGAGGGAGGTACGGATACGCAGTATTTT.

This clonotype occurred a few times. The V gene is TRBV13, the J gene TRBJ1-1; tentative D call: TRBD1 (5 bases). V was cut by 5 bases and J by 5 bases, with 21 bases left in between. CDR3 size: 16 residues. Germline V CDR1 and CDR2: PRHDT, FYEKMQ (reference sequence). The CDR3 is CASSPRLGERGTEAFF. CDR3 nucleotides: TGTGCCAGCAGCCCACGCCTGGGGGAACGAGGGACTGAAGCTTTCTTT.

With respect to this clonotype: It may be a read error: a sequence one base away is much more abundant. This rearrangement joins TRBV20-1 to TRBJ2-3; possibly TRBD1 for D (7 bases). Germline V gene sequence: CDR1 DFQATT, CDR2 SNEGSKA (reference sequence). The CDR3 length is 14 residues. CDR3 DNA: TGCAGTGCTAGGGCAGGGGGGAACACAGGTACGCAGTATTTT. Its protein is CSARAGGNTGTQYF.

The V gene is TRBV4-2, the J gene TRBJ2-1, with 8 bases that match TRBD2. The CDR3 runs to 12 residues. Germline CDR1 and CDR2: LGHNA and YNFKEQ. The ends lost 7 bases at V and 8 bases at J; junction bases unmatched: 4. CDR3 loop: CASTPGGDEQFF. The DNA for the CDR3 is TGTGCCAGCACCCCCGGGGGGGATGAGCAGTTCTTC.

This clonotype was seen a few times. This chain connects TRBV4-2 to TRBJ2-7, with 11 bases identical to TRBD2. Germline V lookup: CDR1 LGHNA, CDR2 YNFKEQ. V lost 3 bases and J lost 4; bases outside the gene matches: 5. This CDR3 has 15 residues. CDR3 in amino acids: CASSHPGTSGYEQYF. CDR3 in DNA: TGTGCCAGCAGCCACCCCGGGACTAGCGGTTACGAGCAGTACTTC.

This rearrangement joins TRBV9 to TRBJ1-2; possible D gene TRBD1, 5 bases. CDR1 and CDR2 (germline): SGDLS, YYNGEE. This CDR3 spans 15 amino acids. V was cut by 2 bases and J by 3 bases, with 14 bases left in between. CDR3 in DNA: TGTGCCAGCAGCGTCCCCAGGGAGGGCCACTATGGCTACACCTTC. Translation: CASSVPREGHYGYTF.

This clonotype appeared a few times. V is TRBV5-5 and J is TRBJ1-6, with D possibly being TRBD1 (6 bases). Germline V gene sequence: CDR1 SGHKS, CDR2 YYEKEE (reference sequence). V was pared by 4 bases and J by 10 bases, with 15 bases between. The CDR3 consists of 14 residues. The DNA for the CDR3 is TGTGCCAGCAGCCCTTCACAGGGCTCCTCACCCCTCCACTTT. Protein: CASSPSQGSSPLHF.

The V gene is TRBV24-1, the J gene TRBJ2-2; D not resolved. Germline V gives CDR1 KGHDR, CDR2 SFDVKD. This CDR3 has 14 amino acids. Trimming left V 10 bases short and J 2 bases short, with 13 bases between. This chain's CDR3 is CATGGRENTGELFF. CDR3 bases: TGTGCCACTGGTGGCAGAGAAAACACCGGGGAGCTGTTTTTT.

The chain employs TRBV6-5 and TRBJ2-1; tentatively, D is TRBD1 (6 bases). CDR3 size: 16 residues. Trimming took 3 bases from V and 0 from J, leaving 12 bases between them. Germline CDR1 is MNHEY and CDR2 is SVGAGI. DNA of the CDR3: TGTGCCAGCAGTTATATCAGGGGAAACTCCTACAATGAGCAGTTCTTC. It yields the protein CASSYIRGNSYNEQFF.

The genes are TRBV3-1 and TRBJ2-7, with D uncertain. This CDR3 spans 12 amino acids. The germline V gene has CDR1 LGHDT and CDR2 YNNKEL (reference sequence). V lost 3 bases and J lost 5, with 8 bases in between. The CDR3 reads CASSHETDEQYF. CDR3 in DNA: TGTGCCAGCAGCCATGAGACGGACGAGCAGTACTTC.

V usage is TRBV6-2 or TRBV6-3 and J usage is TRBJ1-5; D perhaps matches TRBD1 (5 bases). V was trimmed by 8 bases and J by 7 bases, leaving 27 bases between them. The length of the CDR3 is 17 residues. The V gene's germline CDR1 is MNHEY and CDR2 SVGEGT. CDR3 nucleotide sequence: TGTGCCAGCTCGTTACTCGATGGGGGAGTAAGTAGACAGCCCCAGCATTTT. Its translation: CASSLLDGGVSRQPQHF.

The chain uses TRBV27 and TRBJ2-1; D ambiguous. The DNA matches TRBJ2-7 better at its end, which makes the J call doubtful. CDR1 and CDR2 from the germline V gene are MNHEY and SMNVEV (reference sequence). There are 12 residues in the CDR3. The CDR3 here is CASTSSYNEQYF. CDR3 coding DNA: TGTGCCAGCACCAGCTCCTACAATGAGCAGTACTTC.

This chain uses TRBV7-2 with TRBJ1-1; D not certain. Trimming removed 3 bases at V and 4 bases at J, with 6 bases between. CDR1 is SGHTA, CDR2 FQGNSA, per germline. This CDR3 is built from 12 residues. CDR3 region: CASSFTTTEAFF. In nucleotides, the CDR3 is TGTGCCAGCAGCTTTACGACCACTGAAGCTTTCTTT. The entire variable domain, with the rest obtained from reference TRBV7-2 and TRBJ1-1, is as follows: GAGVSQSPSNKVTEKGKDVELRCDPISGHTALYWYRQSLGQGLEFLIYFQGNSAPDKSGLPSDRFSAERTGGSVSTLTIQRTQQEDSAVYLCASSFTTTEAFFGQGTRLTVV.

This clonotype has only a few counts. The chain combines TRBV29-1 with TRBJ1-4, with D possibly matching TRBD1 (5 bases). Trimming shortened V by 6 bases and J by 6 bases, and 14 bases separated the two germline ends. The length of the CDR3 is 13 residues. Germline loops: CDR1 SQVTM, CDR2 ANQGSEA. CDR3 sequence (DNA): TGCAGCGTCCCGATGGGGGGGGATGAAAAACTGTTTTTT. Translated: CSVPMGGDEKLFF.

Notes on this clonotype: It is unclear where the CDR3 begins or ends on the DNA, so no DNA is shown, and the CDR3 is as TCRdb lists it. The gene calls are TRBV27 and TRBJ2-7; the table's D call, TRBD1, has no DNA check behind it. The germline V gene encodes CDR1 MNHEY and CDR2 SMNVEV (reference sequence). The CDR3 totals 14 residues, both ends included. This CDR3 reads CASSSSGPPGEQYF.

The rearrangement links TRBV15 to TRBJ2-1; TRBD1 is a possible D gene (6 bases). The V end was cut by 4 bases, the J end by 2 bases, with 12 bases between. Germline V gives CDR1 LNHNV, CDR2 YYDKDF (reference sequence). This CDR3 is 15 amino acids long. The CDR3 spells CATSITGTPYNEQFF. The CDR3 DNA reads as TGTGCCACCAGCATTACCGGGACACCCTACAATGAGCAGTTCTTC.

V and J are TRBV7-8 and TRBJ2-7; D is unresolved. CDR3 length equals 13 residues. V was shortened by 5 bases and J by 3 bases, with 11 bases between the two germline ends. Germline CDR1 is SGHVS and CDR2 is FQNEAQ. CDR3 amino acids: CASSPLSGYEQYF. The CDR3 DNA follows: TGTGCCAGCAGCCCCCTGTCAGGCTACGAGCAGTACTTC.

The rearrangement joins TRBV7-2 to TRBJ2-5, with D perhaps TRBD1 (6 bases). The V end lost 1 base, the J end lost 1 base, and 25 bases lay between the germline ends. This CDR3 spans 20 amino acids. In germline, CDR1 is SGHTA, CDR2 FQGNSA. The DNA of the CDR3 is TGTGCCAGCAGCTTAGGCTCGCTTTCATTATATTGGACAGTCCAAGAGACCCAGTACTTC. Protein product: CASSLGSLSLYWTVQETQYF.

About this clonotype itself: A much larger clone is a single base away; this may be a read error. The gene calls are TRBV18 and TRBJ1-4; D remains unclear. The V end lost 0 bases, the J end lost 9 bases, and 14 bases lay between the germline ends. CDR1 and CDR2 (germline): KGHSH, LQKENI. This CDR3 is 15 amino acids long. CDR3 DNA sequence: TGTGCCAGCTCACCACCGGAGACCCCCTGGAAAAAACTGTTTTTT. Its protein product is CASSPPETPWKKLFF.

The chain carries TRBV7-3 and TRBJ2-1, with D maybe TRBD1 (5 bases). V was pared by 0 bases and J by 10 bases, with 13 bases between. The CDR3 length is 14 residues. Germline CDR1 is SGHTA and CDR2 is FQGTGA. The CDR3 loop is CASSLTSAQGEQFF. The CDR3 DNA sequence: TGTGCCAGCAGCTTAACGTCTGCTCAGGGAGAGCAGTTCTTC.